The text below deals with one T cell receptor beta chain. With iRepertoire HTBI primers and Arm-PCR of CDR3 regions, TCR beta libraries were built. In the original analysis: Throughout the samples, researchers identified around 65 TRBV and roughly 14 TRBJ segments. MiXCR, run by TCRdb on the multiplex PCR reads, gives a single entry per CDR3 protein. Here the V and J calls rest on TCRdb's processing, not on the authors' analysis. The data hold a few hundred thousand distinct CDR3 sequences, with about 20% observed a single time. Deletions cut 2 bases from V and 6 bases from J, with 8 bases between. CDR1 is MNHEY, CDR2 SVGAGI, per germline. The CDR3 contains 14 residues. These data originate in a study of regulatory T cells in long-lasting Graves disease. The time point denotes: persistent/refractory GD, antithyroid drugs over 5 years with positive TRAb. TCR sequences were obtained from RNA taken from PBMCs.

Specimen: peripheral blood mononuclear cells (PBMCs), collected when the disease was refractory, from a patient treated with antithyroid drugs. The origin of this receptor is a female donor with Graves disease. This chain uses TRBV6-5 with TRBJ1-6; perhaps TRBD1 as D (5 bases). In DNA, the CDR3 is TGTGCCAGCAGTTACAGGGGTAGTAATTCACCCCTCCACTTT. Translating gives CASSYRGSNSPLHF.